Shown below are 26 T cell receptor beta chains from a single sample sequenced in a study of brain T cells in children with intractable seizures. Sequencing was limited to surgery cases with top T cell transcript signatures in brain tissue. Produced via immunoSEQ multiplex PCR; TCRdb's table is partial and in-frame only. The top ten hold 50% of the sample, which has about 3,600 clones, about 78% seen once. The starting material was resected brain tissue, obtained at surgery. These receptor sequences come from a girl aged 2-10 years with Rasmussen encephalitis and intractable seizures.

The CDR3 loop reads CSARDQKGYTF. The CDR3, as DNA: TGCAGTGCTAGAGATCAAAAGGGCTACACCTTC. The genes are TRBV20-1 and TRBJ1-2; D uncertain. This CDR3 has 11 amino acids. Trimming stripped 0 bases from V and 8 bases from J, with 7 bases between. CDR1 and CDR2 from the germline V gene are DFQATT and SNEGSKA (reference sequence).

In its sample, this clone is medium-sized. Other DNA sequences of this sample code for an identical CDR3. The chain joins TRBV7-9 to TRBJ1-1, with TRBD1 identical over 7 bases. This CDR3 has 12 residues. Looked up from germline, CDR1 is SEHNR and CDR2 is FQNEAQ (reference sequence). The V gene end was trimmed by 6 bases and the J gene end by 3 bases; junction bases not matched to a gene: 1. The CDR3, as DNA: TGTGCCAGCAGGGACAGGTACACTGAAGCTTTCTTT. Protein: CASRDRYTEAFF.

This clone has a single count. V usage is TRBV5-4 and J usage is TRBJ1-2; D not certain. Looked up from germline, CDR1 is SGHNT and CDR2 is YYREEE (reference sequence). Trimming pared 0 bases from V and 3 bases from J, leaving 12 bases between. The CDR3 runs 15 residues. In DNA, the CDR3 is TGTGCCAGCAGCTTGGGAGAGGGCCCCTACTATGGCTACACCTTC. Amino acids: CASSLGEGPYYGYTF.

This clone was recorded a few times. The V call is TRBV4-1, the J call TRBJ1-1, with TRBD1 matching 7 bases. This CDR3 is 13 amino acids long. CDR1 is MGHRA and CDR2 is YSYEKL in the germline V gene. The junction had 5 bases not matched to a gene; V was cut back by 6 bases and J by 4 bases. The CDR3 DNA sequence: TGCGCCAGCAGTATCCAGGGGGGCACTGAAGCTTTCTTT. Its translation is CASSIQGGTEAFF.

The chain recombines TRBV6-1 with TRBJ1-4, with D perhaps TRBD1 (5 bases). CDR3 length: 15 amino acids. V was trimmed by 1 base and J by 4 bases, leaving 10 bases between them. Per germline, CDR1 MNHNS and CDR2 SASEGT. CDR3 in amino acids: CASSEETGGNEKLFF. CDR3 in DNA: TGTGCCAGCAGTGAAGAAACAGGCGGTAATGAAAAACTGTTTTTT.

The CDR3 loop reads CASRAKGTGELFF. CDR3 nucleotides: TGTGCCAGCAGGGCGAAGGGGACCGGGGAGCTGTTTTTT. V usage is TRBV7-9 and J usage is TRBJ2-2, with D tentatively TRBD1 (5 bases). CDR3 length equals 13 residues. Germline CDR1 SEHNR, CDR2 FQNEAQ (reference sequence). The ends were cut back, 6 bases at V and 5 bases at J, with 10 bases in the middle.

The V gene is TRBV5-5, the J gene TRBJ2-7, with TRBD1 matching over 10 bases. The CDR3 spans 16 residues. J gave up 3 bases and V 9 bases, and 15 bases lay outside the gene matches. Germline V gene sequence: CDR1 SGHKS, CDR2 YYEKEE (reference sequence). DNA of the CDR3: TGTGCCACCTCAACAATTCCGGGACAGGGGAACTACGAGCAGTACTTC. As protein: CATSTIPGQGNYEQYF.

The rearrangement links TRBV5-1 to TRBJ2-3; possibly TRBD1 or TRBD2 for D (5 bases each). The CDR3 is 14 residues long. Trimming took 0 bases from V and 2 from J, leaving 7 bases between them. Germline V gene data show CDR1 as SGHRS and CDR2 as YFSETQ. Here the CDR3 reads CASSLGGATDTQYF. The DNA for the CDR3 is TGCGCCAGCAGCTTGGGAGGGGCCACAGATACGCAGTATTTT.

J is TRBJ2-2 and V is TRBV5-4; D is ambiguous. The CDR3 contains 15 residues. Germline-derived CDR1 and CDR2 are SGHNT and YYREEE (reference sequence). Between the trimmed V and J ends, which lost 1 base and 4 bases, there was a span of 11 bases. As DNA, the CDR3 is TGTGCCAGCAGCTTGCAAATCCCGGGCACCGGGGAGCTGTTTTTT. It translates to CASSLQIPGTGELFF.

This rearrangement joins TRBV27 to TRBJ1-2; tentative D call: TRBD1 (5 bases). This CDR3 has 13 amino acids. The ends were cut back, 2 bases at V and 6 bases at J, with 10 bases in the middle. Per germline, CDR1 MNHEY and CDR2 SMNVEV (reference sequence). Here the CDR3 reads CASSLQGLHGYTF. In nucleotides, the CDR3 is TGTGCCAGCAGTTTACAGGGCTTACATGGCTACACCTTC.

V and J are TRBV30 and TRBJ1-1; the D is unclear. The CDR3 loop spans 15 amino acids. Trimming left V 0 bases short and J 2 bases short, with 13 bases between. CDR1 and CDR2 from the germline V gene are GTSNPN and SVGIG (reference sequence). DNA of the CDR3: TGTGCCTGGAGTGTACTAGGACTCCCAAACACTGAAGCTTTCTTT. It yields the protein CAWSVLGLPNTEAFF.

Only one count was recorded for this clone. The chain is built from TRBV7-3 and TRBJ2-1; perhaps TRBD1 as D (5 bases). The germline gives CDR1 SGHTA, CDR2 FQGTGA. The CDR3 contains 13 residues. V shed 3 bases and J shed 8 bases, with 11 bases lying between them. The CDR3 reads CASSFDRDDEQFF. The CDR3, as DNA: TGTGCCAGCAGCTTTGACAGAGACGATGAGCAGTTCTTC.

The V gene is TRBV3-1 (or the pseudogene TRBV3-2), the J gene TRBJ1-1; D remains ambiguous. The CDR3 is made up of 13 amino acids. Germline assignment: CDR1 LGHDT and CDR2 YNNKEL (reference sequence). Between the trimmed V and J ends, which lost 1 base and 6 bases, there was a span of 9 bases. In DNA form, the CDR3 reads TGTGCCAGCAGCCAAGGCAAGGGCGCTGAAGCTTTCTTT. As protein: CASSQGKGAEAFF.

Only one count was recorded for this clone. The V gene is TRBV7-9, the J gene TRBJ2-7; D might be TRBD1 (6 bases). The germline V and J ends were trimmed by 4 bases and 5 bases, with 12 bases remaining between them. The CDR3 is made up of 13 amino acids. Germline values: CDR1 SEHNR, CDR2 FQNEAQ (reference sequence). The CDR3 spells CASSSRDIHEQYF. The CDR3 coding sequence is TGTGCCAGCAGCTCCCGGGACATCCACGAGCAGTACTTC.

This clone was observed once. J is TRBJ2-3 and V is TRBV19; 12 bases line up with TRBD2. The germline gives CDR1 LNHDA, CDR2 SQIVND (reference sequence). This CDR3 is built from 15 residues. Trimming took 3 bases from V and 5 from J; bases not matched to a gene: 3. The CDR3 is CASSITSGRIDTQYF. The CDR3 DNA is TGTGCCAGTAGTATCACTAGCGGGAGGATAGATACGCAGTATTTT.

The CDR3 DNA follows: TGTGCCAGCAGTTACTCGACTAGCGGGGGCATCAATGAGCAGTTCTTC. It encodes CASSYSTSGGINEQFF. V gene TRBV6-6 combines with J gene TRBJ2-1; the match to TRBD2 covers 12 bases. After removal of 0 bases from V and 6 bases from J, the junction contained 3 bases not matched to a gene. Germline V gene lookup returns CDR1 MNHNY and CDR2 SVGAGI (reference sequence). The CDR3 is made up of 16 amino acids.

The chain joins TRBV29-1 to TRBJ1-4; TRBD1 matches 7 bases. The CDR3 runs to 12 residues. J gave up 5 bases and V 7 bases, and 4 bases lay outside the gene matches. CDR1 and CDR2 from the germline V gene are SQVTM and ANQGSEA. Written as DNA, the CDR3 is TGCAGCGCAACGACAGGGAATGAAAAACTGTTTTTT. Its translation is CSATTGNEKLFF.

A remark on this clone: At one of its ends the junction is not consistent with the germline gene, which may arise from a read error. V usage is TRBV28 and J usage is TRBJ1-5; the D gene is possibly TRBD1 (6 bases). Germline V gene sequence: CDR1 MDHEN, CDR2 SYDVKM. There are 15 residues in the CDR3. CDR3 sequence: CASSLWGAYNQPQHF. The DNA for the CDR3 is TGTGCCAGCAGTCTATGGGGGGCTTACAATCAGCCCCAGCATTTT.

CDR3 region: CASMGTRGGSGTGELFF. The CDR3, as DNA: TGTGCCAGCATGGGAACCCGAGGCGGGAGTGGTACCGGGGAGCTGTTTTTT. The V gene is TRBV2, the J gene TRBJ2-2, with TRBD2 matching over 7 bases. The CDR3 contains 17 residues. Trimming took 7 bases from V and 5 from J; bases not matched to a gene: 16. CDR1 and CDR2 (germline): SNHLY, FYNNEI. Combining the CDR3 with reference TRBV2 and TRBJ2-2 gives the whole variable domain EPEVTQTPSHQVTQMGQEVILRCVPISNHLYFYWYRQILGQKVEFLVSFYNNEISEKSEIFDDQFSVERPDGSNFTLKIRSTKLEDSAMYFCASMGTRGGSGTGELFFGEGSRLTVL.

This clone is medium-sized in the sample. The gene calls are TRBV7-9 and TRBJ1-5; D is unresolved. V was trimmed by 2 bases and J by 6 bases, leaving 8 bases between them. CDR1 and CDR2 (germline): SEHNR, FQNEAQ (reference sequence). The CDR3 contains 13 residues. Written as DNA, the CDR3 is TGTGCCAGCAGCTTAAACCGAGCTCAGCCCCAGCATTTT. The encoded protein is CASSLNRAQPQHF.

This rearrangement joins TRBV7-2 to TRBJ2-7; 9 bases fit TRBD1. V was clipped by 7 bases and J by 2 bases; unmatched bases: 6. From germline, CDR1 is SGHTA and CDR2 FQGNSA. The CDR3 sequence is 14 residues long. The CDR3 DNA reads as TGTGCCAGCAACGGAGGACAGGGGCCCTACGAGCAGTACTTC. This gives the protein CASNGGQGPYEQYF.

This chain uses TRBV5-4 with TRBJ2-2, with D uncertain. The V gene lost 3 bases and the J gene lost 6 bases, with 12 bases spanning the gap. Germline V gene data show CDR1 as SGHNT and CDR2 as YYREEE (reference sequence). There are 14 residues in the CDR3. Here the CDR3 DNA reads TGTGCCAGCAGCTCCCCCTGGGCGGCCGGGGAGCTGTTTTTT. Translated: CASSSPWAAGELFF.

This rearrangement joins TRBV6-5 to TRBJ1-3; no firm D call. Trimming cost V 6 bases and J 1 base, with 7 bases left between them. The CDR3 is made up of 13 amino acids. In germline, CDR1 is MNHEY, CDR2 SVGAGI. The CDR3 region has the DNA TGTGCCAGCAGAACAGCGTCTGGAAACACCATATATTTT. This codes for CASRTASGNTIYF.

The chain carries TRBV11-2 and TRBJ1-6; TRBD1 is a possible D gene (5 bases). Germline-derived CDR1 and CDR2 are SGHAT and FQNNGV. This CDR3 comprises 17 residues. The germline V and J ends were trimmed by 0 bases and 7 bases, with 16 bases remaining between them. The chain's CDR3 is CASSLEGPGRENSPLHF. The CDR3 region has the DNA TGTGCCAGCAGCTTAGAAGGGCCAGGGAGGGAAAATTCACCCCTCCACTTT.

This rearrangement joins TRBV10-3 to TRBJ2-1; D call uncertain. The CDR3 length is 11 residues. Trimming shortened V by 10 bases and J by 3 bases, and 7 bases separated the two germline ends. The germline V gene has CDR1 ENHRY and CDR2 SYGVKD. The DNA for the CDR3 is TGTGCCACCTCCGGCTACAATGAGCAGTTCTTC. Its protein is CATSGYNEQFF.

The sample holds one count of this clone. V gene TRBV9 combines with J gene TRBJ1-6; D is unclear. Trimming removed 0 bases from V and 7 bases from J, with 8 bases in between. The CDR3 totals 14 residues. Per the germline V gene, CDR1 is SGDLS and CDR2 is YYNGEE. CDR3 amino acids: CASSVETHNSPLHF. In DNA form, the CDR3 reads TGTGCCAGCAGCGTAGAAACCCACAATTCACCCCTCCACTTT.